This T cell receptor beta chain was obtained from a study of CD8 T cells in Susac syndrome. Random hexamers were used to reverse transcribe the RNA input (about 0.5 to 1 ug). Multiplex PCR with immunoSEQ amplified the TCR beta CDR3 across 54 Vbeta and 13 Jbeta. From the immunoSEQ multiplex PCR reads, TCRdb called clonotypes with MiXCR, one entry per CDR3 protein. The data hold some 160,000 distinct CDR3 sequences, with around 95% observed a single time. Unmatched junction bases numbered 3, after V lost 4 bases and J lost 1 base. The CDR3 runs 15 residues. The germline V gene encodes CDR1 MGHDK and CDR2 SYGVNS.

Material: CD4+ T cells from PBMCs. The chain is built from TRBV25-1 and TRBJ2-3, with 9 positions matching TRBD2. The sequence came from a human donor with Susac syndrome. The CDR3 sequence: CASSGASGGTDTQYF. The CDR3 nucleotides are TGTGCCAGCAGTGGCGCTAGCGGGGGCACAGATACGCAGTATTTT.